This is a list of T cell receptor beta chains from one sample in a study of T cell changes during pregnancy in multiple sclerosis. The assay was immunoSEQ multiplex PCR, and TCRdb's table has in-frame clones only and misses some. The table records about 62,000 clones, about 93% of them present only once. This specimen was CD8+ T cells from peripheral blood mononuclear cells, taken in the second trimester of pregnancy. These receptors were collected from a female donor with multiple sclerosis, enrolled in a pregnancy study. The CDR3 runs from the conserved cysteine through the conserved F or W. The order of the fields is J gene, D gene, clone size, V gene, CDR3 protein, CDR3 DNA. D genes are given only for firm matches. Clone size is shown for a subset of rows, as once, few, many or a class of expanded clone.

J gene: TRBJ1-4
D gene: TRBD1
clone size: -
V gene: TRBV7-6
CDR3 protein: CASSPSGGLEKLFF
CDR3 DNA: TGTGCCAGCAGCCCATCAGGGGGATTAGAAAAACTGTTTTTT

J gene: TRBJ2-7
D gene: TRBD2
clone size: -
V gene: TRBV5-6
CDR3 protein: CASSSLSGGASYEQYF
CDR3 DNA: TGTGCCAGCAGCTCCCTGAGCGGGGGCGCCTCCTACGAGCAGTACTTC

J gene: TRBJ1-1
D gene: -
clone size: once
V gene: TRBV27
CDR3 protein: CASSLRLSGSEAFF
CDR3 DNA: TGTGCCAGCAGTTTACGCCTATCAGGGTCTGAAGCTTTCTTT

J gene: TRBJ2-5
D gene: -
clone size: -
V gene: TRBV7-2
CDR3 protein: CASSLDGADQETQYF
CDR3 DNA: TGTGCCAGCAGCTTAGACGGAGCCGACCAAGAGACCCAGTACTTC

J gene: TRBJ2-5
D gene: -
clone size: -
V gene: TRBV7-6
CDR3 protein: CASSLARETQYF
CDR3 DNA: TGTGCCAGCAGCTTAGCGAGGGAGACCCAGTACTTC

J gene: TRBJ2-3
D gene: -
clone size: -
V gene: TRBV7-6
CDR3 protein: CASSSSTDTQYF
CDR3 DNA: TGTGCCAGCAGCAGCAGCACAGATACGCAGTATTTT

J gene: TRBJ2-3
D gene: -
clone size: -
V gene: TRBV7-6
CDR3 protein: CASSLTRGNTDTQYF
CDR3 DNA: TGTGCCAGCAGCTTAACCCGAGGAAATACAGATACGCAGTATTTT

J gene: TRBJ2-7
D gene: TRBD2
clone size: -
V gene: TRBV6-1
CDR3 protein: CASSGTGTSGIPYEQYF
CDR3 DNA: TGTGCCAGCAGTGGTACCGGGACTAGCGGTATTCCCTACGAGCAGTACTTC

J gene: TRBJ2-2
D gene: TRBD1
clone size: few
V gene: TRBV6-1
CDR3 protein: CASSEGGTDTGELFF
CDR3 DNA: TGTGCCAGCAGTGAAGGTGGGACAGACACCGGGGAGCTGTTTTTT

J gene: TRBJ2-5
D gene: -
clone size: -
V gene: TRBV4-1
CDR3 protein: CASSQGGTAGETQYF
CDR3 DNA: TGCGCCAGCAGCCAAGGGGGCACAGCGGGAGAGACCCAGTACTTC

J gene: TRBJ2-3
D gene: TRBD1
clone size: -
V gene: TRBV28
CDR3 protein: CASSLMGGTGVTDTQYF
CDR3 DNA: TGTGCCAGCAGTTTAATGGGTGGGACAGGAGTCACAGATACGCAGTATTTT